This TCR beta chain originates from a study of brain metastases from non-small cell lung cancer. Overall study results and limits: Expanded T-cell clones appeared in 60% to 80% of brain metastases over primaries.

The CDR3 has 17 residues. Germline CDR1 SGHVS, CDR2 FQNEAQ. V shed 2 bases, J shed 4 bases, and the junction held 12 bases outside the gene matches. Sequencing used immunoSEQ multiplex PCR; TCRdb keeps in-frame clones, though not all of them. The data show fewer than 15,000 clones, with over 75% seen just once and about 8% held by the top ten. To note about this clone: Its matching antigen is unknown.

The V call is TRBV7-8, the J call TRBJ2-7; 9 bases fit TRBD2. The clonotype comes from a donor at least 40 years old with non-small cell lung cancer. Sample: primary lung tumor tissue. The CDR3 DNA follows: TGTGCCAGCAGCTTAATCGCAGCGGGGGGCCAGAGATACGAGCAGTACTTC. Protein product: CASSLIAAGGQRYEQYF.